This record covers a single T cell receptor (beta chain). Original handling: Amplified reference gene primers provided the basis for estimating nucleated cell counts. The repertoire was sequenced with immunoSEQ multiplex PCR; TCRdb's copy has only in-frame clones and lacks some. V, J and clone size reflect that table, while D and trimming were determined from the DNA. The sample includes some 15,000 clones, approximately 89% of them seen just once. The CDR3 contains 13 residues. CDR1 KGHSH and CDR2 LQKENI come from the germline V gene. With V trimmed by 1 base and J by 4 bases, 1 base remained unmatched. The data belong to a study of blood T cell repertoires in COVID-19. Study details: Researchers got acute and convalescent COVID-19 samples from the United States, Italy and Spain. The analysed material was cDNA or gDNA that came from T cells, B-cell-depleted T cells, or PBMCs.

The TCR was taken from a human donor in a cohort sampled during active COVID-19. This chain links TRBV18 with TRBJ2-7; the match to TRBD2 covers 7 bases. The specimen sequenced was peripheral blood. The CDR3 protein is CASSPQAGYEQYF. CDR3 coding DNA: TGTGCCAGCTCACCACAAGCGGGATACGAGCAGTACTTC.